This TCR beta chain was profiled in a study of graft-versus-host responses after intestinal transplantation (dated by TCRdb to 2020 to 2023). With respect to the entire study: Multivisceral, liver-intestinal, or isolated intestinal transplants were received by the recipients. Every recipient was given anti-thymocyte globulin induction, followed by around three years of maintenance tacrolimus and steroids. Instead of going to the commercial service, samples from a few later patients were sequenced in-house on an Illumina MiSeq and processed with MiXCR. Of the approximately 24 intestinal transplant recipients enrolled in the cohort, one of whom was a retransplant, a few patients without pretransplant specimens were excluded. To identify alloreactive clones, pre-transplant mixed lymphocyte reaction products were sequenced and then compared with unstimulated pre-transplant donor and recipient T cells. Graft-versus-host and host-versus-graft alloreactive T cell clones were tracked in the graft, circulation and bone marrow after intestinal transplantation using bulk TCR-beta CDR3 sequencing. A peak of at least 4% donor T cells among recipient peripheral blood mononuclear cells was the definition used for donor T cell macrochimerism.

After transplant, bone marrow was aspirated from the posterior iliac crest or from another site chosen by the physician. Broad study findings and their caveats: GvH clones were found in recipient bone marrow, and some of the GvH clones appeared earlier in ileal mucosa or blood, which is consistent with an intestinal mucosal origin. Patients with donor T cell macrochimerism had high GvH to HvG T cell clonal ratios in their allografts. Conclusions were limited by the relatively low number and heterogeneity of intestinal transplant patients. Peak levels of circulating GvH clones were associated with declines in HvG clones early after transplant.

Worth noting for this clone: No antigen is known for it. No much larger clone exists at a distance of one base, and base qualities are not known.

Spanning cysteine to phenylalanine, the CDR3 consists of 13 amino acids. Only the CDR3 DNA stays, 39 bases, in frame from base 1. Looking up the germline V gene yields CDR1 MDHEN and CDR2 SYDVKM. Here V drops 6 bases and J drops 4 bases, and the junction holds 4 bases not matched to any gene. Libraries were made using the immunoSEQ multiplex PCR assay. High-throughput TCR-beta CDR3 sequencing of genomic DNA from most patients was performed by Adaptive Biotechnologies. The paper's data handling went like this. Adaptive's ImmunoSEQ software supplied the TCR sequencing data for 15 to 20 patients, while MiXCR and VDJtools were used to process a few other patients. CDR3 nucleotide sequences shared between donor and recipient were removed because their origin could not be assigned. To count as alloreactive, a clone needed at least 2-fold expansion over unstimulated cells and a minimum CFSE-low frequency of 0.002% (template counts) or 0.001% (read counts). Mappable clones were those detected in sequenced pre-transplant spleen, lymph node, or MLR CFSE-low populations of the donor or recipient. The cumulative frequency of alloreactive clones was calculated as a percentage of all sequences, weighted by copy number. TCRdb limited this immuneACCESS table to in-frame rearrangements with V and J called. A share of clones is missing; checked studies link under half to unresolved V genes, and the rest is unexplained. For V, J and clone size, that table is used; D and trimming come from the DNA. Recorded for this sample are approximately 9,100 clones; roughly 96% of them occurred a single time. The ten largest clones represent roughly 17% of the sample.

The specimen was bone marrow, collected roughly 500 days after intestinal transplantation. The chain couples TRBV28 to TRBJ1-2, with 8 middle bases fitting TRBD1. The receptor was isolated from a human patient who received an intestinal transplant, so some T cells may come from the graft donor. The bases are TGTGCCAGCAGGCCCCAGGGGGCCTATGGCTACACCTTC. Its protein is CASRPQGAYGYTF.